The clone carrying this T cell receptor beta chain was found a few times. The antigen remains undetermined. The germline V gene has CDR1 SGHKS and CDR2 YYEKEE (reference sequence). V trimming: 7 bases; J trimming: 6 bases; junction bases outside the gene matches: 7. The CDR3 sequence is 13 residues long. Those patients with uncontrolled infection, other autoimmune disease, pregnancy or lactation were excluded. Amplification yielded TCR beta CDR3 regions, with RNA transcripts as the source. The TCR CDR3 first-round RT-PCR relied on the HTBI primer set. TCRdb re-called the multiplex PCR reads through MiXCR, storing one row per CDR3 protein. The profile shows about 620,000 distinct CDR3 sequences, about 17% of them singletons. This record comes from a study of T cells in Graves' hyperthyroidism and ophthalmopathy. Study-level background: Peripheral blood draws took place at initial diagnosis, ahead of any treatment.

Findings and caveats of the study: The majority of expanded thyroid clonotypes above 0.001 also appeared in blood.

The chain links TRBV5-5 to TRBJ2-4, with 7 bases fitting TRBD2. The specimen sequenced was blood. The receptor's source is a woman in her 30s with Graves' hyperthyroidism. The CDR3 region has the DNA TGTGCCAGCGTGAAGACTAGCACAAACATTCAGTACTTC. This codes for CASVKTSTNIQYF.